These T cell receptor beta chains were read from a single sample in a study of cytomegalovirus exposure and HLA in healthy donors. Data came from immunoSEQ multiplex PCR; TCRdb stores just in-frame clones and leaves some out. There are 160,000 or so clones in the sample; more than 65% occur only once, and roughly 6.7% lies in the top ten. The sequenced sample was PBMCs. The receptors derive from a man between 45 and 60 years old in good health and CMV-seropositive. CDR3s include the opening cysteine and the closing phenylalanine or tryptophan. A D gene is named only where the DNA matches it firmly. Rows may omit the clone size; those that give it use once, few, many or a size class.

size	D	V	J	CDR3	DNA
.	.	TRBV27	TRBJ2-7	CASSLAISYEQYF	TGTGCCAGCAGTTTAGCGATCTCCTACGAGCAGTACTTC
once	.	TRBV5-1	TRBJ1-5	CASSLEGDPGQSQHF	TGCGCCAGCAGCTTGGAGGGGGACCCCGGTCAGTCCCAGCATTTT
.	.	TRBV25-1	TRBJ1-2	CATQSGGVSGYTF	TGTGCCACCCAGTCAGGAGGCGTCTCTGGCTACACCTTC
.	.	TRBV7-8	TRBJ1-1	CASSYGQTNPTEAFF	TGTGCCAGCAGCTACGGACAGACAAACCCCACTGAAGCTTTCTTT
.	TRBD2	TRBV4-1	TRBJ2-1	CASSQEGLASYNEQFF	TGCGCCAGCAGCCAAGAAGGACTAGCTTCCTACAATGAGCAGTTCTTC
.	.	TRBV18	TRBJ1-2	CASSPNRNYGYTF	TGTGCCAGCTCACCAAACCGGAACTATGGCTACACCTTC
.	.	TRBV21-1	TRBJ1-5	CASSPVGREDQPQHF	TGTGCCAGCAGCCCGGTTGGCAGGGAGGATCAGCCCCAGCATTTT
.	TRBD1	TRBV5-1	TRBJ2-2	CASRTGANTGELFF	TGCGCCAGCAGAACAGGGGCGAACACCGGGGAGCTGTTTTTT
.	.	TRBV5-6	TRBJ1-3	CASSLDVAGSRTIYF	TGTGCCAGCAGCTTGGACGTGGCGGGCAGCCGCACCATATATTTT
.	TRBD2	TRBV30	TRBJ2-1	CAWSQGLASYNEQFF	TGTGCCTGGAGCCAGGGACTAGCGAGTTACAATGAGCAGTTCTTC
.	.	TRBV5-1	TRBJ2-2	CASTPPRNANTGELFF	TGCGCCAGCACCCCTCCCAGGAACGCGAACACCGGGGAGCTGTTTTTT
.	.	TRBV6-5	TRBJ2-3	CATGQPLVDTQYF	TGTGCCACCGGACAGCCGCTTGTGGATACGCAGTATTTT
.	.	TRBV11-2	TRBJ2-2	CASSPVVWELFF	TGTGCCAGCAGCCCGGTTGTTTGGGAGCTGTTTTTT
.	.	TRBV6-5	TRBJ1-1	CASSADRPNTEAFF	TGTGCCAGCAGCGCTGACAGACCCAACACTGAAGCTTTCTTT
.	TRBD2	TRBV14	TRBJ2-7	CASSQGLAALYEQYF	TGTGCCAGCAGCCAAGGACTAGCGGCGCTCTACGAGCAGTACTTC
.	TRBD1	TRBV29-1	TRBJ2-3	CSVRTGTGYLYF	TGCAGCGTCCGAACGGGGACAGGGTATCTGTATTTT
.	TRBD1	TRBV6-1	TRBJ2-1	CASSVPGQGTEQFF	TGTGCCAGCAGTGTCCCGGGACAGGGAACTGAGCAGTTCTTC
once	TRBD1	TRBV15	TRBJ2-7	CATSRGDRGHEQYF	TGTGCCACCAGCAGAGGGGACAGGGGGCACGAGCAGTACTTC
.	TRBD1	TRBV11-2	TRBJ1-2	CASSHTGTALYGYTF	TGTGCCAGCAGCCATACTGGGACAGCGCTGTATGGCTACACCTTC
.	TRBD1	TRBV11-3	TRBJ2-7	CASSRGQSYEQYF	TGTGCCAGCAGCCGGGGACAGTCCTACGAGCAGTACTTC
.	.	TRBV5-6	TRBJ1-2	CASSLDRSSFVYTF	TGTGCCAGCAGCTTGGACAGGTCTTCATTTGTCTACACCTTC
once	.	TRBV5-4	TRBJ2-1	CASSPGGQGYNEQFF	TGTGCCAGCAGCCCAGGGGGGCAGGGCTACAATGAGCAGTTCTTC
.	.	TRBV7-3	TRBJ1-2	CASSSAGGSGYTF	TGTGCCAGCAGCTCCGCCGGGGGGTCTGGCTACACCTTC
.	.	TRBV28	TRBJ1-5	CASSFRTQYSNQPQHF	TGTGCCAGCAGTTTTCGGACACAATATAGCAATCAGCCCCAGCATTTT
.	TRBD1	TRBV7-8	TRBJ2-2	CASSGPGQGPGTGELFF	TGTGCCAGCAGCGGACCGGGACAGGGGCCGGGCACCGGGGAGCTGTTTTTT
.	TRBD1	TRBV6-6	TRBJ2-1	CASSYLQGVSNEQFF	TGTGCCAGCAGTTACTTACAGGGGGTATCTAATGAGCAGTTCTTC
.	.	TRBV6-6	TRBJ1-3	CASSQTGRSGNTIYF	TGTGCCAGCAGCCAGACAGGTCGCTCTGGAAACACCATATATTTT
.	TRBD2	TRBV7-8	TRBJ2-1	CASSSGGGGNEQFF	TGTGCCAGCAGCTCGGGGGGCGGGGGGAATGAGCAGTTCTTC